This TCR beta chain was captured by sequencing in a study of OX40 agonist ivuxolimab in advanced cancers. About the study: Patients undergoing dose escalation presented with hepatocellular carcinoma, melanoma, renal cell or head and neck cancer.

Produced via immunoSEQ multiplex PCR; TCRdb's table is partial and in-frame only. Among more than 25,000 clones listed, 86% were seen once. Patients with a history of autoimmune disease or on systemic immunosuppression were excluded. The study, taken as a whole, reports: Also present in some nonresponders was a low level of normalized T-cell clonal expansion.

The CDR3 contains 12 residues. The V end was cut by 10 bases, the J end by 0 bases, with 9 bases between. CDR1 and CDR2 (germline): SNHLY, FYNNEI. Details on this clone: Antigen specificity is unknown.

This receptor was obtained from an adult with an advanced solid tumor such as melanoma, head and neck, liver or kidney cancer. V gene TRBV2 combines with J gene TRBJ1-1; no clear D. The sample was CD4+ or CD8+ T cells sorted from blood, taken in a trial of the OX40 agonist ivuxolimab. The CDR3 loop is CAILDLNTEAFF. The CDR3 bases are TGTGCCATCTTAGATCTGAACACTGAAGCTTTCTTT.